This T cell receptor beta chain was identified in a study of cytomegalovirus exposure and HLA in healthy donors. Findings and caveats of the study: Investigators reported 150 to 200 TCR beta chains as tied to cytomegalovirus.

The assay was immunoSEQ multiplex PCR, and TCRdb's table has in-frame clones only and misses some. The sample includes approximately 270,000 clones, roughly 90% of them seen just once. The CDR3 has 15 amino acids. The germline CDR1 and CDR2 sequences are SNHLY and FYNNEI. Trimming took 2 bases from V and 5 from J, leaving 15 bases between them. As regards this clone: Antigen: not known.

This chain connects TRBV2 to TRBJ1-1, with a tentative D call TRBD1 (5 bases). Specimen: PBMCs. The sequence came from a woman aged 18 to 35 in good health and CMV-seronegative. The CDR3 here is CASSEQGPKVTEAFF. CDR3 DNA sequence: TGTGCCAGCAGTGAACAGGGTCCCAAGGTAACTGAAGCTTTCTTT.